Included here is one T cell receptor (beta chain) sequence, with context. Its antigen is not known. This entry belongs to a study of PD-1 blockade in classical Hodgkin lymphoma. Profiling relied on immunoSEQ multiplex PCR, and the TCRdb table lists in-frame clones only, not all of them. Among 40,000 to 55,000 clones, 78% were seen once, and the ten largest hold 30% to 45%. Notes on the study in general: Healthy donors were reported to have higher baseline TCR diversity than newly diagnosed patients. Prior to therapy, complete responders displayed diversity much like that of newly diagnosed patients.

Germline V gene sequence: CDR1 MDHEN, CDR2 SYDVKM. V shed 6 bases, J shed 2 bases, and the junction held 8 bases outside the gene matches. The CDR3 totals 17 residues. The time point: cycle 4 day 1 (C4D1), after 6 weeks of nivolumab. After autologous stem cell transplantation all patients relapsed, and prior brentuximab vedotin exposure differed between cohorts. The clonotype originates from a human donor with classical Hodgkin lymphoma. The chain links TRBV28 to TRBJ2-3, with 13 bases fitting TRBD2. Specimen: peripheral blood mononuclear cells (PBMCs), collected before the fourth cycle of nivolumab. Written as DNA, the CDR3 is TGTGCCAGCAGGGCATCGGGACTAGCGGGGAACACAGATACGCAGTATTTT. It encodes CASRASGLAGNTDTQYF.